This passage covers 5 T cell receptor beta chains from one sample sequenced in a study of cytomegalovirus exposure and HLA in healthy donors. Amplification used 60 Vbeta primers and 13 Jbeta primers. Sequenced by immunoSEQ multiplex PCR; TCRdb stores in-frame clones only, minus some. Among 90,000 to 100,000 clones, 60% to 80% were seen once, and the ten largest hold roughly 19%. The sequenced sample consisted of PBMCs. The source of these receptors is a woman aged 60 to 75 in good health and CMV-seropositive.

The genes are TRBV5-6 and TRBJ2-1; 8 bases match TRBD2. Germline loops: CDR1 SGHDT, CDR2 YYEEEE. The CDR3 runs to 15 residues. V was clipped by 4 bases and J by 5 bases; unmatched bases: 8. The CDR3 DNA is TGTGCCAGCAGCCCCCGACTAGCGCCTCACAATGAGCAGTTCTTC. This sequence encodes CASSPRLAPHNEQFF.

CDR3 sequence (DNA): TGCGCCAGCAGCTTAACTAGCGGGATAACGGCAGATACGCAGTATTTT. Its protein product is CASSLTSGITADTQYF. This chain connects TRBV10-1 to TRBJ2-3; 10 nucleotides align to TRBD2. The CDR3 contains 16 residues. Germline V gene lookup returns CDR1 WNHNN and CDR2 SYGVQD (reference sequence). V lost 6 bases to trimming and J lost 4 bases; unmatched junction nucleotides: 10.

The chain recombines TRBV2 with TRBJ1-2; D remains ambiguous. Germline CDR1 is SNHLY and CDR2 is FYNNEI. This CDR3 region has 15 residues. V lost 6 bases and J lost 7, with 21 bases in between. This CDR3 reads CASRAPYAGVLGYTF. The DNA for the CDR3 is TGTGCCAGCAGGGCGCCCTATGCGGGAGTCCTTGGCTACACCTTC.

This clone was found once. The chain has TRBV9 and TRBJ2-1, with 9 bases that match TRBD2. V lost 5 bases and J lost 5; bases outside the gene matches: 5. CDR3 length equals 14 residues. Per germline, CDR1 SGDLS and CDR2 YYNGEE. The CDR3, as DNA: TGTGCCAGCAGTGGCGGGAGGGTCGACAATGAGCAGTTCTTC. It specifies CASSGGRVDNEQFF.

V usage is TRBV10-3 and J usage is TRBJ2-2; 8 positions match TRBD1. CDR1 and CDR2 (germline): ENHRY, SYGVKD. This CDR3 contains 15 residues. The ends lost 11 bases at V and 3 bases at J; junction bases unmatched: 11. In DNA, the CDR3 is TGTGCCTCTCAACAGGGGGGTTCCGACACCGGGGAGCTGTTTTTT. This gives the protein CASQQGGSDTGELFF.